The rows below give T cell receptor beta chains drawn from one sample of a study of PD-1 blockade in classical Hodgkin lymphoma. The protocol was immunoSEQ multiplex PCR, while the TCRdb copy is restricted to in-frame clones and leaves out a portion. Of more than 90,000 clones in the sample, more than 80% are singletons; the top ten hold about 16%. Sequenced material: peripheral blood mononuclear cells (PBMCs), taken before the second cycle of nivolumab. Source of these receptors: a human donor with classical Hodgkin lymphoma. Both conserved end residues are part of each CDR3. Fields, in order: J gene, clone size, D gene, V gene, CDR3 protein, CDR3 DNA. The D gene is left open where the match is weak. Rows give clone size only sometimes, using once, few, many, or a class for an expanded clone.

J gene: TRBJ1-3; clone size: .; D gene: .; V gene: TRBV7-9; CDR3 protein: CASSFRPGDRSGNTIYF; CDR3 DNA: TGTGCCAGCAGCTTTAGGCCAGGGGATCGCTCTGGAAACACCATATATTTT
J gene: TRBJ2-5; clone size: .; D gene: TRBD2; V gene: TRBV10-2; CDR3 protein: CATHPLAGGVETQYF; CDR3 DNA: TGCGCCACTCACCCACTAGCGGGAGGGGTGGAGACCCAGTACTTC
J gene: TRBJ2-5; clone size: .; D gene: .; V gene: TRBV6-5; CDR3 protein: CASRGAGQNQETQYF; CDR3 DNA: TGTGCCAGCAGAGGGGCAGGGCAGAACCAAGAGACCCAGTACTTC
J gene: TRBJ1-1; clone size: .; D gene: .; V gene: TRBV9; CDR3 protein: CASSVGGQAYTEAFF; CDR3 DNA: TGTGCCAGCAGCGTAGGGGGGCAGGCATACACTGAAGCTTTCTTT
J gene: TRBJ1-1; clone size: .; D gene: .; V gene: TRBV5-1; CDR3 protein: CASSPGGDTEAFF; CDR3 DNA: TGCGCCAGCAGTCCTGGTGGGGACACTGAAGCTTTCTTT
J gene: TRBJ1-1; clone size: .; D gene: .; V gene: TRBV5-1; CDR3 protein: CASSLATKDRGGAIAFF; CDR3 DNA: TGCGCCAGCAGCTTGGCGACTAAGGACCGGGGAGGGGCGATAGCTTTCTTT
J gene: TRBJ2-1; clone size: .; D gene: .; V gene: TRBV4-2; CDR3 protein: CASSQSRGPLNEQFF; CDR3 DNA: TGTGCCAGCAGCCAATCACGGGGGCCTCTAAATGAGCAGTTCTTC
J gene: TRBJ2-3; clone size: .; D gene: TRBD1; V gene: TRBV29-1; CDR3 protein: CSASTGVLTDTQYF; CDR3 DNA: TGCAGCGCCTCGACAGGGGTCTTGACAGATACGCAGTATTTT
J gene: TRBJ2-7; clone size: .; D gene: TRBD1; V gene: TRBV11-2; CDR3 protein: CASGWDSIYEQYF; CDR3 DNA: TGTGCCAGCGGATGGGACAGCATCTACGAGCAGTACTTC
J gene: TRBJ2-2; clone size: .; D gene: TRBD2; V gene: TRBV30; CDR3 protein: CAWQTGAGVGGELFF; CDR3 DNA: TGTGCCTGGCAGACTGGGGCGGGAGTAGGCGGGGAGCTGTTTTTT
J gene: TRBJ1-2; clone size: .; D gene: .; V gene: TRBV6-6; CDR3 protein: CASSYDTGPRGYTF; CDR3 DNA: TGTGCCAGCAGTTACGACACAGGCCCCAGGGGCTACACCTTC
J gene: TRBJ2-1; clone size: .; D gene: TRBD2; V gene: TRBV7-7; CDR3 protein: CASSSPGGEQFF; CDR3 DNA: TGTGCCAGCAGTTCCCCGGGGGGTGAGCAGTTCTTC
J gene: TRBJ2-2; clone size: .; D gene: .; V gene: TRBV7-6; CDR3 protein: CASSLIQDTGELFF; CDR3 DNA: TGTGCCAGCAGCTTAATCCAAGACACCGGGGAGCTGTTTTTT
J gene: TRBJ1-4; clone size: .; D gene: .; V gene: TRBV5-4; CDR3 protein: CASSLGGYSEGEKLFF; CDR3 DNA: TGTGCCAGCAGCTTGGGAGGTTATTCGGAGGGTGAAAAACTGTTTTTT
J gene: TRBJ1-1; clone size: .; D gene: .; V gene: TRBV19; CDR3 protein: CASSMPAGNTEAFF; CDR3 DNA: TGTGCCAGTAGTATGCCCGCGGGGAACACTGAAGCTTTCTTT
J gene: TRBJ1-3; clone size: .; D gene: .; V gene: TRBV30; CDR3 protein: CAWSSSGNTIYF; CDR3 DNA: TGTGCCTGGAGTTCTAGTGGAAACACCATATATTTT
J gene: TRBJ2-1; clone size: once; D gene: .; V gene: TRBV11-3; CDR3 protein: CASSNREVGNEQFF; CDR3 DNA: TGTGCCAGCAGCAACAGGGAAGTGGGCAATGAGCAGTTCTTC
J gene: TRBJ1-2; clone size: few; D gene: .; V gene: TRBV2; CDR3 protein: CASSVEGFGYTF; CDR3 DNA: TGTGCCAGCAGTGTAGAAGGTTTTGGCTACACCTTC
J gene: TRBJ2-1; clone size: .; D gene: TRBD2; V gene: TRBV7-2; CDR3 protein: CASSPGTSEQFF; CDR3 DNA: TGTGCCAGCAGCCCAGGGACTAGCGAGCAGTTCTTC
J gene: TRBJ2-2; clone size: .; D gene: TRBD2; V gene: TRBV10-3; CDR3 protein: CAITSGAGELFF; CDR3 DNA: TGTGCCATCACGAGCGGGGCCGGGGAGCTGTTTTTT
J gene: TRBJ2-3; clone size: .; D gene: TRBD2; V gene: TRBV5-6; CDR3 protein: CASSLAVAGVRTDTQYF; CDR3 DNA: TGTGCCAGCAGCTTGGCGGTAGCGGGAGTCCGCACAGATACGCAGTATTTT
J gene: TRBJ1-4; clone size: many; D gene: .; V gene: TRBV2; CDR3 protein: CASTTTGGGKLFF; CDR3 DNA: TGTGCCAGCACCACGACAGGTGGCGGAAAACTGTTTTTT
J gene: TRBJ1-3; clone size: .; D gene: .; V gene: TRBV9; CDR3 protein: CASSAVTPGLILSGNTIYF; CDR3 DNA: TGTGCCAGCAGCGCCGTGACCCCGGGACTCATCCTCTCTGGAAACACCATATATTTT
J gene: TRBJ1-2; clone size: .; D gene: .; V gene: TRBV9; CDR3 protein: CASSVVAGWGYTF; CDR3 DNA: TGTGCCAGCAGCGTAGTGGCAGGGTGGGGCTACACCTTC
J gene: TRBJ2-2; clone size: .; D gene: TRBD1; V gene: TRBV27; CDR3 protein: CASLLRRTGTENTGELFF; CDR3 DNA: TGTGCCAGCCTACTACGACGGACCGGGACAGAGAACACCGGGGAGCTGTTTTTT
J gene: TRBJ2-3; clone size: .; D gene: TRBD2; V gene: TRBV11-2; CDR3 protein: CASSSLTSGTSTDTQYF; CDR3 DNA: TGTGCCAGCAGCTCACTGACTAGCGGGACAAGCACAGATACGCAGTATTTT
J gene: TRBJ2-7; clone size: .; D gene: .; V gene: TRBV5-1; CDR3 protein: CASSLEQGSYEQYF; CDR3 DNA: TGCGCCAGCAGCTTGGAGCAGGGTTCCTACGAGCAGTACTTC
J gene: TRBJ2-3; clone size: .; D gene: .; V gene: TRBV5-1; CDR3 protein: CASSLGGASTDTQYF; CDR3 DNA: TGCGCCAGCAGCTTGGGTGGAGCTAGCACAGATACGCAGTATTTT
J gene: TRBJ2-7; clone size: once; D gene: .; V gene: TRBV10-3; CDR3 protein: CAISDGGTEQYF; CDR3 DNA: TGTGCCATCAGTGATGGGGGGACCGAGCAGTACTTC
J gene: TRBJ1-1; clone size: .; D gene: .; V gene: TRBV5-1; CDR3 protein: CASSLYRDMNTEAFF; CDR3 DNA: TGCGCCAGCAGCTTGTACAGGGACATGAACACTGAAGCTTTCTTT
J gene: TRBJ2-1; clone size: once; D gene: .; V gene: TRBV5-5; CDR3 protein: CASSLVASGSGLFF; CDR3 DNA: .
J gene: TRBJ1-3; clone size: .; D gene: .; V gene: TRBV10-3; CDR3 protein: CAISAAGNTIYF; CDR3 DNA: TGTGCCATCAGTGCAGCCGGAAACACCATATATTTT
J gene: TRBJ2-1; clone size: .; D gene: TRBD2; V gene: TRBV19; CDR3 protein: CASSVLAGGLSSYNEQFF; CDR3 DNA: TGTGCCAGTAGTGTTCTAGCGGGAGGCCTGAGCTCCTACAATGAGCAGTTCTTC
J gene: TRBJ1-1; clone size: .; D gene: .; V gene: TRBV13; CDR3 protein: CASSPGPLPTEAFF; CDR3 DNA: TGTGCCAGCAGCCCCGGACCCCTGCCCACTGAAGCTTTCTTT
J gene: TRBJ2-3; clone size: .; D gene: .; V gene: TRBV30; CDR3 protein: CAWSVGSGGDTDTQYF; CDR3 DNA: TGTGCCTGGAGTGTAGGTTCGGGCGGGGATACGGATACGCAGTATTTT
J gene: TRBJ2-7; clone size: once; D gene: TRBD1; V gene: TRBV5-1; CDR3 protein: CASSLDRGPYEQYF; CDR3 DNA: TGCGCCAGCAGCTTGGACAGGGGGCCCTACGAGCAGTACTTC
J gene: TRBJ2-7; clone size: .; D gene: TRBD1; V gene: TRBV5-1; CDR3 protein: CASSWRAGGFYEQYF; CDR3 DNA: TGCGCCAGCAGCTGGCGGGCAGGGGGCTTCTACGAGCAGTACTTC
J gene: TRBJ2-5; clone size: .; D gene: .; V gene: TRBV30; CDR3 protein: CAWSVLVGRTQYF; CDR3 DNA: TGTGCCTGGAGTGTACTTGTCGGGAGGACCCAGTACTTC
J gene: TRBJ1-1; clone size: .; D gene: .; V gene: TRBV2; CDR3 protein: CASRTDANTEAFF; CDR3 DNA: TGTGCCAGCAGGACCGACGCGAACACTGAAGCTTTCTTT
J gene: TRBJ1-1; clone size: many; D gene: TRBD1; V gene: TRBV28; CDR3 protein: CASVRQGRTEAFF; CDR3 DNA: TGTGCCAGCGTCCGACAGGGGCGCACTGAAGCTTTCTTT
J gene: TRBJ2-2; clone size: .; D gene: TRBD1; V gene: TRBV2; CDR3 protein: CASSEGRQGIGELFF; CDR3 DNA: TGTGCCAGCAGTGAAGGGAGACAGGGGATCGGGGAGCTGTTTTTT
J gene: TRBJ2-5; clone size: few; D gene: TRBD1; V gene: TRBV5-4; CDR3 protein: CASSGDRALGETQYF; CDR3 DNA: TGTGCCAGCAGCGGGGACAGGGCGTTAGGGGAGACCCAGTACTTC
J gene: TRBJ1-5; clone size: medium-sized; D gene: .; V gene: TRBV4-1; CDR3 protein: CASSQSRDSGWDAQHF; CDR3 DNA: TGCGCCAGCAGCCAATCCCGGGACTCCGGGTGGGATGCCCAGCATTTT